The T cell receptor beta chain described here comes from a study of blood T cell repertoires in COVID-19. The overall study: PBMCs, B-cell-depleted T cells, or T cells provided the cDNA or gDNA that made up the material.

The CDR3 is made up of 16 amino acids. Germline CDR1 is MNHNY and CDR2 is SVGAGI (reference sequence). V shed 6 bases and J 2 bases; nucleotides not matched to a gene: 3. TCRdb's copy holds only in-frame clones and misses some; the assay was immunoSEQ multiplex PCR. Here the sample spans about 180,000 clones, around nine tenths being singletons. This TCR was sampled from a man between 60 and 70 years old with COVID-19, enrolled during active disease. Sequencing was done on a sample of peripheral blood. The chain uses TRBV6-6 and TRBJ2-2; 13 bases line up with TRBD2. The CDR3 loop reads CASRGGLAGNTGELFF. The CDR3 DNA reads TGTGCCAGCAGGGGGGGACTAGCGGGAAACACCGGGGAGCTGTTTTTT.